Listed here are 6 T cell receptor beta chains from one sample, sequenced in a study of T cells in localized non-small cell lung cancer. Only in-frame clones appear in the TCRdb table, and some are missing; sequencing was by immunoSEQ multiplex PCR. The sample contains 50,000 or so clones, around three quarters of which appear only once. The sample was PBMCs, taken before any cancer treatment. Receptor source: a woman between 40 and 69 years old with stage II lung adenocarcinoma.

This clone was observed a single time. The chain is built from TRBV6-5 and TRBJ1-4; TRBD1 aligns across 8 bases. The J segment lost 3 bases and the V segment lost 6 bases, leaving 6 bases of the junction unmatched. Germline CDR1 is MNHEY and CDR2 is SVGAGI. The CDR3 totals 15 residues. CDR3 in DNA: TGTGCCAGCAGCCCACGGGACAGGTCTAATGAAAAACTGTTTTTT. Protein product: CASSPRDRSNEKLFF.

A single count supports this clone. The DNA of the CDR3 is TGTGCCAGCAGTTTATATGGACGGTTCGTGGGCAGGGACGGCACAGATACGCAGTATTTT. It specifies CASSLYGRFVGRDGTDTQYF. The chain carries TRBV28 and TRBJ2-3; D could derive from TRBD1 or TRBD2 (5 bases each). The V gene's germline CDR1 is MDHEN and CDR2 SYDVKM. The CDR3 loop spans 20 amino acids. Between the trimmed V and J ends, which lost 1 base and 1 base, there was a span of 24 bases.

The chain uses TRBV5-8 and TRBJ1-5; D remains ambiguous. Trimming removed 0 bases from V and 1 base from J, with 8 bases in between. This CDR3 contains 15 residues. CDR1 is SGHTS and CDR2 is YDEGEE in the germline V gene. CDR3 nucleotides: TGTGCCAGCAGCTTGGGGGTGAGAAGCAATCAGCCCCAGCATTTT. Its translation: CASSLGVRSNQPQHF.

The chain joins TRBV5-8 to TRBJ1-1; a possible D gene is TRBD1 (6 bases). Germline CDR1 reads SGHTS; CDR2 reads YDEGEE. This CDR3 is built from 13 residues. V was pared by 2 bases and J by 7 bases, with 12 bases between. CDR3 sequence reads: CASSFGGQGEAFF. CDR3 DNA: TGTGCCAGCAGCTTTGGGGGGCAAGGTGAAGCTTTCTTT.

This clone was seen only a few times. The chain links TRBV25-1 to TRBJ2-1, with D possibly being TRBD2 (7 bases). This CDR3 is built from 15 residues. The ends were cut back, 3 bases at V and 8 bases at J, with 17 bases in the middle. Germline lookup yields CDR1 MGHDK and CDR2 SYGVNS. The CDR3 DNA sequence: TGTGCCAGCAGTGACACGGGGGGCGGTTGGGATGAGCAGTTCTTC. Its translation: CASSDTGGGWDEQFF. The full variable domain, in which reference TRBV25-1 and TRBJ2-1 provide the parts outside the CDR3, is EADIYQTPRYLVIGTGKKITLECSQTMGHDKMYWYQQDPGMELHLIHYSYGVNSTEKGDLSSESTVSRIRTEHFPLTLESARPSHTSQYLCASSDTGGGWDEQFFGPGTRLTVL.

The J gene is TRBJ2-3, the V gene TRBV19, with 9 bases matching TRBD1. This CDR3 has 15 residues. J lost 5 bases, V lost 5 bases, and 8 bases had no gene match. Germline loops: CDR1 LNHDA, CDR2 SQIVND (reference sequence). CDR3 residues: CASSLSRDRVDTQYF. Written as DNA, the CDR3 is TGTGCCAGTAGTCTATCCCGGGACAGGGTAGATACGCAGTATTTT.